A single T cell receptor (beta chain) is shown here with its context. Cohorts were assigned according to the clinical history that participants reported. Recovered status applied to Cohort 3 donors who had two consecutive negative PCRs. It also applied to those with clearance or with symptom resolution. Trimming took 3 bases from V and 8 from J, leaving 16 bases between them. This CDR3 is 15 amino acids long. CDR1 KGHSH and CDR2 LQKENI come from the germline V gene. This specimen comes from a study of blood T cell repertoires in COVID-19. Study overall: COVID-19 samples from acute and convalescent phases originated in the United States, Italy and Spain. From T cells, B-cell-depleted T cells, or PBMCs came the material, which was cDNA or gDNA.

Assay: immunoSEQ multiplex PCR; the TCRdb copy retains only in-frame clones and omits some. Of 150,000 to 200,000 clones in the sample, roughly four fifths were seen once. The sequence was collected from a middle-aged man who had recovered from COVID-19. V is TRBV18 and J is TRBJ1-4; possible D gene TRBD1, 5 bases. The specimen was PBMCs or T cells enriched from blood (not recorded which). Written as DNA, the CDR3 is TGTGCCAGCTCACCCCAATCGGGGCGGGGAGAAAAACTGTTTTTT. It encodes CASSPQSGRGEKLFF.